The 10 T cell receptor beta chains reported below all come from one sample, sequenced in a study of OX40 agonist ivuxolimab in advanced cancers. Here immunoSEQ multiplex PCR was the method, and the copy in TCRdb shows in-frame clones only, minus some. Seen here are about 33,000 clones, around 90% observed once, and the top ten hold around 24%. Source: CD4+ or CD8+ T cells sorted from blood, taken in a trial of the OX40 agonist ivuxolimab. These receptors were collected from an adult with an advanced solid tumor such as melanoma, head and neck, liver or kidney cancer.

The gene calls are TRBV4-1 and TRBJ2-3, with 7 positions matching TRBD2. Losses at the gene ends were 6 bases for V and 0 bases for J; bases not matched to a gene: 3. The CDR3 extends over 14 amino acids. Germline lookup yields CDR1 MGHRA and CDR2 YSYEKL. The CDR3 DNA reads TGCGCCAGCAGTCCAGCGGGAAGCACAGATACGCAGTATTTT. Protein product: CASSPAGSTDTQYF.

This chain joins TRBV30 and TRBJ2-3; 9 bases align to TRBD1. Germline CDR1 GTSNPN, CDR2 SVGIG (reference sequence). This CDR3 has 15 residues. V dropped 4 bases and J dropped 3; count of bases not matched to a gene: 8. This CDR3 is CAWTSQGAGTDTQYF. In DNA form, the CDR3 reads TGTGCCTGGACTTCACAGGGGGCAGGTACAGATACGCAGTATTTT.

This chain uses TRBV6-5 with TRBJ1-5, with 10 bases identical to TRBD1. Trimming removed 5 bases from V and 11 bases from J; junction bases left unmatched: 12. Germline V lookup: CDR1 MNHEY, CDR2 SVGAGI. The CDR3 contains 15 residues. The CDR3 sequence: CASSPGQGHPRAQHF. In nucleotides, the CDR3 is TGTGCCAGCAGTCCGGGACAGGGGCACCCCCGGGCCCAGCATTTT.

This clone has a single count. This sequence joins TRBV4-1 and TRBJ2-5, with 10 positions matching TRBD2. Looked up from germline, CDR1 is MGHRA and CDR2 is YSYEKL. The CDR3 consists of 18 residues. J lost 1 base, V lost 3 bases, and 11 bases had no gene match. The CDR3 coding sequence is TGCGCCAGCAGCCAGGGTGCTTGGACTAGCGGTCCCCAAGAGACCCAGTACTTC. Its protein is CASSQGAWTSGPQETQYF.

This clone appeared once. The CDR3 loop reads CASSPSTGGSIAKNIQYF. Here the CDR3 DNA reads TGTGCCAGCAGCCCCTCCACGGGGGGGTCTATCGCCAAAAACATTCAGTACTTC. The genes are TRBV7-2 and TRBJ2-4, with TRBD2 identical over 8 bases. CDR3 size: 18 residues. In germline, CDR1 is SGHTA, CDR2 FQGNSA. The junction had 13 bases not matched to a gene; V was cut back by 5 bases and J by 1 base.

The chain combines TRBV12-5 with TRBJ1-5; 7 positions match TRBD1. The junction had 18 bases not matched to a gene; V was cut back by 1 base and J by 0 bases. The CDR3 loop spans 21 amino acids. Germline values: CDR1 LGHNT, CDR2 FRNRAP. CDR3 in amino acids: CASGLAARGQQTYNSNQPQHF. The CDR3 DNA reads as TGTGCTAGTGGTTTGGCAGCCCGGGGACAGCAAACCTATAATAGCAATCAGCCCCAGCATTTT.

The chain combines TRBV9 with TRBJ2-1; D is unclear. CDR3 length: 15 amino acids. With 3 bases removed from V and 0 bases from J, the gap between germline ends came to 10 bases. CDR1 is SGDLS and CDR2 is YYNGEE in the germline V gene. The CDR3 region has the DNA TGTGCCAGCAGCGATCGCACAGCCTCCTACAATGAGCAGTTCTTC. Translated, it gives CASSDRTASYNEQFF.

The V call is TRBV27, the J call TRBJ2-7, with D hard to call. Per the germline V gene, CDR1 is MNHEY and CDR2 is SMNVEV (reference sequence). The CDR3 is 13 residues long. Trimming removed 5 bases from V and 3 bases from J, with 11 bases in between. The CDR3 DNA reads as TGTGCCAGCAGTCTGACATATGGCTACGAGCAGTACTTC. Translating it yields CASSLTYGYEQYF.

The chain couples TRBV2 to TRBJ1-2, with 9 bases aligning to TRBD1. V was clipped by 9 bases and J by 4 bases; unmatched bases: 6. The CDR3 extends over 13 amino acids. Germline V gene data show CDR1 as SNHLY and CDR2 as FYNNEI. CDR3 region: CARRDREIYGYTF. CDR3 DNA: TGTGCCAGGAGGGACAGGGAGATCTATGGCTACACCTTC.

The rearrangement joins TRBV9 to TRBJ2-1; no firm D call. Germline assignment: CDR1 SGDLS and CDR2 YYNGEE. Trimming removed 3 bases at V and 10 bases at J, with 11 bases between. CDR3 size: 12 residues. CDR3 amino acids: CASSESSREQFF. The DNA of the CDR3 is TGTGCCAGCAGCGAGTCCAGTCGAGAGCAGTTCTTC. The full variable domain, with the rest looked up from reference TRBV9 and TRBJ2-1, is DSGVTQTPKHLITATGQRVTLRCSPRSGDLSVYWYQQSLDQGLQFLIQYYNGEERAKGNILERFSAQQFPDLHSELNLSSLELGDSALYFCASSESSREQFFGPGTRLTVL.